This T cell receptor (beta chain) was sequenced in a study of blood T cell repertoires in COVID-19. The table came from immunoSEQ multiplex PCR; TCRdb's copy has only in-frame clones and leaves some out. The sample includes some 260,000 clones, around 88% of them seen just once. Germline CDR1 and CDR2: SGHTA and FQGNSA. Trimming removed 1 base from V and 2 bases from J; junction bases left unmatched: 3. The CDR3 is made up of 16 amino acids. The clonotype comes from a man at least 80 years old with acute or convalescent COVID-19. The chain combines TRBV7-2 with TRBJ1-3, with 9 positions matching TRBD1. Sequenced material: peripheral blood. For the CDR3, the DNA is TGTGCCAGCAGCTTAGACAGGGGGCTTACTGGAAACACCATATATTTT. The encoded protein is CASSLDRGLTGNTIYF. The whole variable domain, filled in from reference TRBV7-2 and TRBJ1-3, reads GAGVSQSPSNKVTEKGKDVELRCDPISGHTALYWYRQSLGQGLEFLIYFQGNSAPDKSGLPSDRFSAERTGGSVSTLTIQRTQQEDSAVYLCASSLDRGLTGNTIYFGEGSWLTVV.